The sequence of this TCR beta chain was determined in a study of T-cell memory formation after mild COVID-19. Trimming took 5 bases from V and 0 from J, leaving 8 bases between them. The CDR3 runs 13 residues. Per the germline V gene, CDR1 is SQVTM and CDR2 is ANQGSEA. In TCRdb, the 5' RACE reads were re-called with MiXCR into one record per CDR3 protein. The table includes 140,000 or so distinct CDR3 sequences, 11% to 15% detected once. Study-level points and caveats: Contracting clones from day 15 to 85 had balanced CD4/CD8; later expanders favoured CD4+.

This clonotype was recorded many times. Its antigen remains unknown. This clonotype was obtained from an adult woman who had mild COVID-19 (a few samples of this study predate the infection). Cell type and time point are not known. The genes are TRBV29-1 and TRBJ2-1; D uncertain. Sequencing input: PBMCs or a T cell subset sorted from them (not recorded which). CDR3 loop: CSVRNSSYNEQFF. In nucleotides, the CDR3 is TGCAGCGTTCGGAATAGCTCCTACAATGAGCAGTTCTTC.